This TCR beta chain was obtained from a study of T cell repertoires in cytomegalovirus infection. On this clonotype: Its antigen is not identified.

V lost 2 bases to trimming and J lost 6 bases, with 17 bases between them. Germline-derived CDR1 and CDR2 are LNHDA and SQIVND (reference sequence). This CDR3 comprises 16 residues. One entry per CDR3 protein, called by TCRdb with MiXCR from the reads. Of about 300,000 distinct CDR3 sequences listed, around 9.1% are singletons. General observations from the study: Frequencies of public TCR beta families were cumulated, and this identified carriers of CMV plus the relevant HLA. HLA-C-restricted CMV clonotypes gave the most frequent clonotype in two of eight donors.

Sequenced material: PBMCs. This chain links TRBV19 with TRBJ2-1; D possibly matches TRBD1 or TRBD2 (5 bases each). This receptor was identified in a human donor in good health (CMV status not recorded). Some clones in this sample may be carry-over from other donors' samples. This chain's CDR3 is CASSITGTREGNEQFF. For the CDR3, the DNA is TGTGCCAGTAGTATAACCGGGACCCGAGAGGGCAATGAGCAGTTCTTC.